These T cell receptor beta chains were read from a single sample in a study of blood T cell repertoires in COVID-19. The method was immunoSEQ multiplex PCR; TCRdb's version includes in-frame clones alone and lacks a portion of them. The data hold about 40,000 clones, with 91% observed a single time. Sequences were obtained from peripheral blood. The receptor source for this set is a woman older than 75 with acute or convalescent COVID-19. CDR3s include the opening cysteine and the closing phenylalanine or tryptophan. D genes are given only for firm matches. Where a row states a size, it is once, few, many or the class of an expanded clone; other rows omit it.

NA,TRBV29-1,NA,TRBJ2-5,CSVSTSYLVRETQYF,TGCAGCGTTTCCACCTCCTACCTGGTACGGGAGACCCAGTACTTC
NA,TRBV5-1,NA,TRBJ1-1,CASSFSTGIGEAFF,TGCGCCAGCAGCTTTTCTACAGGGATCGGGGAAGCTTTCTTT
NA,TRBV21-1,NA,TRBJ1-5,CASSNTGGRIVNQPQHF,TGTGCCAGCAGCAATACCGGCGGGAGGATTGTCAATCAGCCCCAGCATTTT
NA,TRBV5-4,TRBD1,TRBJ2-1,CASSIRQGRDPFF,TGTGCCAGCAGCATTCGACAGGGCAGGGACCCGTTCTTC
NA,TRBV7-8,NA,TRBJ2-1,CASSFTGDSYNEQFF,TGTGCCAGCAGCTTTACGGGGGATTCCTACAATGAGCAGTTCTTC
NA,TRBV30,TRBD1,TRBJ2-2,CAWSDGGQVNTGELFF,TGTGCCTGGAGTGACGGGGGACAGGTGAACACCGGGGAGCTGTTTTTT
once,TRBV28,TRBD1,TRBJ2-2,CASRATGLHTGELFF,TGTGCCAGCAGGGCGACAGGGCTGCACACCGGGGAGCTGTTTTTT
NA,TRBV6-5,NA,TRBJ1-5,CASSYSLRQPQHF,TGTGCCAGCAGTTACTCCCTCCGGCAGCCCCAGCATTTT
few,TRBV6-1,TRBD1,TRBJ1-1,CASSTGATEAFF,TGTGCCAGCAGTACAGGGGCCACTGAAGCTTTCTTT
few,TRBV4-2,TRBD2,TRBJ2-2,CASSRVGTSGGNTGELFF,TGTGCCAGCAGCCGAGTGGGTACTAGCGGGGGGAACACCGGGGAGCTGTTTTTT
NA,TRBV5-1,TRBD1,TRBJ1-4,CASSRDRGSEKLFF,TGCGCCAGCAGCCGGGACAGGGGGAGTGAAAAACTGTTTTTT
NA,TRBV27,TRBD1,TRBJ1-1,CASSPSYRGNTEAFF,TGTGCCAGCAGTCCATCCTACAGGGGGAACACTGAAGCTTTCTTT
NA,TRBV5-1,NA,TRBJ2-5,CASSLVGGEIRETQYF,TGCGCCAGCAGCTTGGTCGGGGGAGAGATCAGGGAGACCCAGTACTTC
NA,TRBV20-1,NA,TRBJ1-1,CSARDRVTFF,TGCAGTGCTAGAGACAGGGTGACTTTCTTT
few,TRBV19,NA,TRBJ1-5,CASAREGGNQPQHF,TGTGCCAGTGCACGGGAAGGCGGCAATCAGCCCCAGCATTTT
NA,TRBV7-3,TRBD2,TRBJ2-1,CASSLGLVPPYNEQFF,TGTGCCAGCAGCTTGGGACTAGTCCCCCCTTACAATGAGCAGTTCTTC
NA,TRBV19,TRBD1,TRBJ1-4,CASSATGTGESEKLFF,TGTGCCAGTAGTGCCACCGGGACAGGGGAATCTGAAAAACTGTTTTTT
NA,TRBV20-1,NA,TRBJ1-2,CSAKADYGYTF,TGCAGTGCTAAAGCGGATTATGGCTACACCTTC
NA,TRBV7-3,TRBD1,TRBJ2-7,CASSIGQGYEQYF,TGTGCCAGCAGCATTGGACAGGGCTACGAGCAGTACTTC
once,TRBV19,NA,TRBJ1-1,CASSVTANTEAFF,TGTGCCAGTAGCGTGACAGCGAACACTGAAGCTTTCTTT
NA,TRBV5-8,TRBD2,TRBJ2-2,CASSLGREDGELFF,TGTGCCAGCAGCTTGGGTCGGGAGGACGGGGAGCTGTTTTTT
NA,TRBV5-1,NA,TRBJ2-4,CASSLGGLKNIQYF,TGCGCCAGCAGCTTGGGGGGACTCAAAAACATTCAGTACTTC
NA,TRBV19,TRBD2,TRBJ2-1,CASSLPGTRSFNEQFF,TGTGCCAGTAGTCTCCCCGGGACTAGGAGTTTCAATGAGCAGTTCTTC
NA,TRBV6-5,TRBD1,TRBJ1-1,CASSSSGTGNTEAFF,TGTGCCAGCAGTTCCTCCGGGACAGGGAACACTGAAGCTTTCTTT
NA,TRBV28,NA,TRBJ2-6,CASSPPGSGANVLTF,TGTGCCAGCAGTCCCCCGGGCTCTGGGGCCAACGTCCTGACTTTC
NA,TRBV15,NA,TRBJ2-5,CATSRDGASGETQYF,TGTGCCACCAGCAGAGATGGGGCCTCGGGAGAGACCCAGTACTTC
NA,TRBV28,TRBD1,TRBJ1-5,CASSRDRGGGQPQHF,TGTGCCAGCAGCCGGGACAGGGGTGGAGGCCAGCCCCAGCATTTT
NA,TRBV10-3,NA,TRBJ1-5,CAISAQAGNQPQHF,TGTGCCATCAGTGCGCAGGCAGGGAATCAGCCCCAGCATTTT
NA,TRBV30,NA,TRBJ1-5,CAWSKGGSNQPQHF,TGTGCCTGGAGTAAAGGCGGTAGCAATCAGCCCCAGCATTTT
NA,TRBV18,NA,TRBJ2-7,CASSPGQIYEQYF,TGTGCCAGCTCACCAGGGCAGATCTACGAGCAGTACTTC